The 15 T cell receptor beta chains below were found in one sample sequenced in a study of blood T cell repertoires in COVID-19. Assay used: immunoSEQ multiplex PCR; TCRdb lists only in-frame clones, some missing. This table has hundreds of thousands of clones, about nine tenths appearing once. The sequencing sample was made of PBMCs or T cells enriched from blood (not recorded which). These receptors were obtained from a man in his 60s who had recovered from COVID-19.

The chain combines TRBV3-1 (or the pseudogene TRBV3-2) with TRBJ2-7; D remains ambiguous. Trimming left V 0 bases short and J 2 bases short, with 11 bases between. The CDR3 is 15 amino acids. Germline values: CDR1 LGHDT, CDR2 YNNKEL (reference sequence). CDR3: CASSQDLTETYEQYF. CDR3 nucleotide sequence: TGTGCCAGCAGCCAAGATTTAACGGAGACCTACGAGCAGTACTTC.

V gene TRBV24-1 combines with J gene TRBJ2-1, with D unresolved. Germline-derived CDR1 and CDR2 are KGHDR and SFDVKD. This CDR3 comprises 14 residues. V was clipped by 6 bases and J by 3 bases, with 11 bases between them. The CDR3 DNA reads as TGTGCCACCAGTAGCAGGTCAGACTACAATGAGCAGTTCTTC. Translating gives CATSSRSDYNEQFF.

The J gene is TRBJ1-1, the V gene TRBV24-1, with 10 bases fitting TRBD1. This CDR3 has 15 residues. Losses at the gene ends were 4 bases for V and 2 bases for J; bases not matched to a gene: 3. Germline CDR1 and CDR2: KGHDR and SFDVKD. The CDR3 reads CATSDPTGGNTEAFF. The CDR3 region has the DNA TGTGCCACCAGTGACCCGACAGGGGGCAACACTGAAGCTTTCTTT.

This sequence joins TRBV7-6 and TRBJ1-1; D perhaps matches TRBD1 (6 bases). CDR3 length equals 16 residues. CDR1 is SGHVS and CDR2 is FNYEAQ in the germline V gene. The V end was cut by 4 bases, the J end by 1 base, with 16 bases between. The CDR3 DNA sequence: TGTGCCAGCAGCTACCATCGGGACAAGGGGAACACTGAAGCTTTCTTT. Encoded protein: CASSYHRDKGNTEAFF. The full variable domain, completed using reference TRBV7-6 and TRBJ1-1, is GAGVSQSPRYKVTKRGQDVALRCDPISGHVSLYWYRQALGQGPEFLTYFNYEAQQDKSGLPNDRFSAERPEGSISTLTIQRTEQRDSAMYRCASSYHRDKGNTEAFFGQGTRLTVV.

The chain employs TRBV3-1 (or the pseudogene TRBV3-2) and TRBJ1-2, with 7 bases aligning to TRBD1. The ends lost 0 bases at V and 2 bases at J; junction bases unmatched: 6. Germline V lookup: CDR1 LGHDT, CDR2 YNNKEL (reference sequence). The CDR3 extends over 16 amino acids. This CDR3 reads CASSQEWSQGNYGYTF. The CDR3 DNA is TGTGCCAGCAGCCAAGAGTGGTCACAGGGGAACTATGGCTACACCTTC.

CDR3 in amino acids: CASNPRGPEGTYEQYF. The CDR3 DNA follows: TGTGCCAGCAACCCAAGGGGGCCCGAGGGTACCTACGAGCAGTACTTC. The rearrangement links TRBV7-2 to TRBJ2-7; 7 bases are shared with TRBD1. The CDR3 runs 16 residues. Germline lookup yields CDR1 SGHTA and CDR2 FQGNSA. Unmatched junction bases numbered 14, after V lost 7 bases and J lost 2 bases.

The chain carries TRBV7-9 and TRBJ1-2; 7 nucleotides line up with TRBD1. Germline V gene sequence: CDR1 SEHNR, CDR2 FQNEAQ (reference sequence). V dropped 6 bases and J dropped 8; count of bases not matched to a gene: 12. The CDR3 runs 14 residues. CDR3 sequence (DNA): TGTGCCAGCAGGCCAAGGGAGACAGGGACCGGCTACACCTTC. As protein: CASRPRETGTGYTF.

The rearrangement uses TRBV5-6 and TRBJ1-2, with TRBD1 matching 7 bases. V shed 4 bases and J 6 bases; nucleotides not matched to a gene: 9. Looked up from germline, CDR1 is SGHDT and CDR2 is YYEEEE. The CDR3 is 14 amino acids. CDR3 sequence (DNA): TGTGCCAGCAGCCCGCAGGGGGTTTCGCATGGCTACACCTTC. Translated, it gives CASSPQGVSHGYTF.

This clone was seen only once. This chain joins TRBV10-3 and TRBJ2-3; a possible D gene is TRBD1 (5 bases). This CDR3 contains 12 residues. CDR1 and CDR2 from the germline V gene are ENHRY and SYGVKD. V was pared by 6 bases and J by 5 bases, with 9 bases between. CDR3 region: CAISSTEDTQYF. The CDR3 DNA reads TGTGCCATCAGCTCGACAGAAGATACGCAGTATTTT.

The CDR3 spells CASTLHGQEGEKLFF. The CDR3 DNA reads as TGTGCCAGCACACTACATGGACAGGAAGGCGAAAAACTGTTTTTT. V is TRBV7-2 and J is TRBJ1-4, with 7 bases aligning to TRBD1. CDR1 is SGHTA, CDR2 FQGNSA, per germline. The ends lost 7 bases at V and 8 bases at J; junction bases unmatched: 13. CDR3 length: 15 amino acids.

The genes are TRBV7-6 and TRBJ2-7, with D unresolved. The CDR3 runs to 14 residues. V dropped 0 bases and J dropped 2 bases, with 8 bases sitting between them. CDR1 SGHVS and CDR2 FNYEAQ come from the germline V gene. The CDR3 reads CASSLAESPYEQYF. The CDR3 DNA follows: TGTGCCAGCAGCTTAGCGGAGAGTCCCTACGAGCAGTACTTC.

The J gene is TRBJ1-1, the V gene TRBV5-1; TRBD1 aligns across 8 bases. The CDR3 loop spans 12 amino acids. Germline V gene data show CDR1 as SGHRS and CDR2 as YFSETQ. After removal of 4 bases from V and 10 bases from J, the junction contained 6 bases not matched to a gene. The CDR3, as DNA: TGCGCCAGCAGCCCGGACAGGGTTTCAGCTTTCTTT. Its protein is CASSPDRVSAFF.

In DNA form, the CDR3 reads TGTGCCAGCAGCTTTTTTGGGCGGGGGGACACAGATACGCAGTATTTT. Amino acid sequence: CASSFFGRGDTDTQYF. The chain links TRBV7-9 to TRBJ2-3, with 8 bases that match TRBD2. Germline V gives CDR1 SEHNR, CDR2 FQNEAQ (reference sequence). The CDR3 runs to 16 residues. V was clipped by 3 bases and J by 2 bases; unmatched bases: 7. The whole variable domain, remainder taken from reference TRBV7-9 and TRBJ2-3, is DTGVSQNPRHKITKRGQNVTFRCDPISEHNRLYWYRQTLGQGPEFLTYFQNEAQLEKSRLLSDRFSAERPKGSFSTLEIQRTEQGDSAMYLCASSFFGRGDTDTQYFGPGTRLTVL.

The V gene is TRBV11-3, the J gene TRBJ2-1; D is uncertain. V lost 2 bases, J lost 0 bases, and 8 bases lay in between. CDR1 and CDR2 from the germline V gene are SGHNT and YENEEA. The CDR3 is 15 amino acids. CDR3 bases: TGTGCCAGCAGCTTATTACCCAGCTCCTACAATGAGCAGTTCTTC. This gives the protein CASSLLPSSYNEQFF.

In DNA, the CDR3 is TGTGCCAGCAGCCCCTTTGAGGGATCCACAGATACGCAGTATTTT. It specifies CASSPFEGSTDTQYF. This chain links TRBV9 with TRBJ2-3, with a weak D call TRBD2 (5 bases). CDR1 and CDR2 from the germline V gene are SGDLS and YYNGEE. The CDR3 spans 15 residues. V was clipped by 4 bases and J by 2 bases, with 14 bases between them. The entire variable domain, with the rest obtained from reference TRBV9 and TRBJ2-3, is as follows: DSGVTQTPKHLITATGQRVTLRCSPRSGDLSVYWYQQSLDQGLQFLIQYYNGEERAKGNILERFSAQQFPDLHSELNLSSLELGDSALYFCASSPFEGSTDTQYFGPGTRLTVL.